Following are 2 T cell receptor beta chains from one sample sequenced in a study of blood T cell repertoires in COVID-19 (dated by TCRdb to the early 2020s). Receptor libraries were prepared by the immunoSEQ multiplex PCR assay. TCRdb retrieved this table from immuneACCESS and kept in-frame rearrangements only. Not all clones are present; in checked studies, unresolved V genes account for under half, and no reason is known for the remainder. The sample table shows 95,000 to 150,000 clones, and roughly three quarters are seen once. The top ten clonotypes cover 30% to 45% of the sample. Sequences were obtained from peripheral blood. The origin of the receptors is a man aged 35 to 55 with active or convalescent COVID-19.

The rearrangement links TRBV7-9 to TRBJ2-7, with TRBD1 identical over 7 bases. From germline, CDR1 is SEHNR and CDR2 FQNEAQ (reference sequence). The CDR3 has 13 residues. J lost 7 bases, V lost 5 bases, and 8 bases had no gene match. CDR3 DNA: TGTGCCAGCAGCCCTTGGACAGGATGGGAGCAGTACTTC. Protein product: CASSPWTGWEQYF.

The J gene is TRBJ2-3, the V gene TRBV3-1 (or the pseudogene TRBV3-2), with TRBD2 identical over 14 bases. This CDR3 is 15 amino acids long. Per the germline V gene, CDR1 is LGHDT and CDR2 is YNNKEL (reference sequence). Losses at the gene ends were 3 bases for V and 6 bases for J; bases not matched to a gene: 2. CDR3 coding DNA: TGTGCCAGCAGCCAGGGACTAGCGGGGGTGGATACGCAGTATTTT. It translates to CASSQGLAGVDTQYF.